Shown below are 26 T cell receptor beta chains from a single sample sequenced in a study of shared clonotypes between healthy human individuals. Clones were read by immunoSEQ multiplex PCR, and TCRdb kept only the in-frame ones, dropping some. The data show roughly 720,000 clones, with roughly 88% seen just once and roughly 36% held by the top ten. The specimen sequenced was memory CD8+ T cells from PBMCs. Subset indicated: CD45RO+ cells pooled with CCR7-negative TemRA cells. The source of these receptors is a man aged 18-30 years in good health. Some clones in this sample may be carry-over from other donors' samples.

The chain employs TRBV2 and TRBJ2-7; 9 nucleotides match TRBD2. Germline V gene sequence: CDR1 SNHLY, CDR2 FYNNEI. V dropped 1 base and J dropped 6; count of bases not matched to a gene: 7. The CDR3 runs to 15 residues. CDR3 sequence (DNA): TGTGCCAGCAGTGAAGTCCTAGCGGGACCTGTCGAGCAGTACTTC. This encodes CASSEVLAGPVEQYF.

CDR3 region: CASSLRSNYEQYF. The DNA of the CDR3 is TGTGCCAGCAGTTTAAGGTCAAACTACGAGCAGTACTTC. The V call is TRBV28, the J call TRBJ2-7; the D is unclear. This CDR3 spans 13 amino acids. Trimming stripped 2 bases from V and 3 bases from J, with 8 bases between. Per germline, CDR1 MDHEN and CDR2 SYDVKM.

The chain couples TRBV10-3 to TRBJ1-5, with D maybe TRBD1 (5 bases). CDR3 length: 16 amino acids. V lost 0 bases, J lost 4 bases, and 13 bases lay in between. Germline-derived CDR1 and CDR2 are ENHRY and SYGVKD. The DNA of the CDR3 is TGTGCCATCAGTGAGTCCGGGCAGGGTGGAAATCAGCCCCAGCATTTT. It encodes CAISESGQGGNQPQHF.

This clone was seen once. The V gene is TRBV9, the J gene TRBJ2-7; D gene unclear. The CDR3 spans 12 residues. Between the trimmed V and J ends, which lost 3 bases and 5 bases, there was a span of 9 bases. Germline CDR1 SGDLS, CDR2 YYNGEE. The CDR3 sequence is CASSAREDEQYF. Here the CDR3 DNA reads TGTGCCAGCAGCGCGCGAGAGGACGAGCAGTACTTC.

This clone was observed a single time. This chain links TRBV9 with TRBJ2-3; possible D gene TRBD2, 6 bases. CDR1 and CDR2 (germline): SGDLS, YYNGEE. Trimming left V 0 bases short and J 1 base short, with 18 bases between. This CDR3 is built from 18 residues. The CDR3 coding sequence is TGTGCCAGCAGCGTAGAGGGAGACTACGGACTACGCACAGATACGCAGTATTTT. Residues: CASSVEGDYGLRTDTQYF.

The rearrangement links TRBV28 to TRBJ1-5; 12 bases are a match to TRBD1. Germline V gene lookup returns CDR1 MDHEN and CDR2 SYDVKM. The CDR3 is 15 residues long. The V gene end was trimmed by 4 bases and the J gene end by 5 bases; junction bases not matched to a gene: 3. CDR3 DNA sequence: TGTGCCAGCAGTTCAGGGGACAGGGGGCATCAGCCCCAGCATTTT. Translating gives CASSSGDRGHQPQHF.

This clone was observed a handful of times. The chain is built from TRBV7-7 and TRBJ2-7, with 9 bases matching TRBD2. J was trimmed by 5 bases and V by 2 bases; bases with no gene match: 7. Germline loops: CDR1 SSHAT, CDR2 FNYEAQ (reference sequence). The CDR3 is 15 amino acids. CDR3 bases: TGTGCCAGCAGCTTATATCTAGCGGGGTCTCACGAGCAGTACTTC. This encodes CASSLYLAGSHEQYF.

V usage is TRBV5-6 and J usage is TRBJ2-2, with 9 bases identical to TRBD1. This CDR3 contains 16 residues. CDR1 is SGHDT and CDR2 is YYEEEE in the germline V gene. J gave up 5 bases and V 0 bases, and 5 bases lay outside the gene matches. The CDR3 sequence: CASSLAPGQGTGELFF. The CDR3 nucleotides are TGTGCCAGCAGCTTGGCCCCGGGACAGGGAACCGGGGAGCTGTTTTTT.

The V gene is TRBV11-2, the J gene TRBJ1-2; D unresolved. CDR1 SGHAT and CDR2 FQNNGV come from the germline V gene. CDR3 length equals 14 residues. Trimming cost V 6 bases and J 4 bases, with 15 bases left between them. CDR3 residues: CASSGLLFSYGYTF. CDR3 nucleotides: TGTGCCAGCAGTGGATTATTATTTAGCTATGGCTACACCTTC.

The J gene is TRBJ2-1, the V gene TRBV4-1; 8 nucleotides align to TRBD2. J lost 3 bases, V lost 1 base, and 14 bases had no gene match. The V gene's germline CDR1 is MGHRA and CDR2 YSYEKL. CDR3 length equals 19 residues. DNA of the CDR3: TGCGCCAGCAGCCAAGGGCCACAGCCACTAGCGGTAAACTACAATGAGCAGTTCTTC. Amino acid sequence: CASSQGPQPLAVNYNEQFF.

This chain connects TRBV9 to TRBJ2-7; weak D call: TRBD2 (5 bases). This CDR3 has 13 amino acids. Per the germline V gene, CDR1 is SGDLS and CDR2 is YYNGEE. With 5 bases removed from V and 2 bases from J, the gap between germline ends came to 11 bases. CDR3 region: CASSSGKAYEQYF. DNA for the CDR3: TGTGCCAGCAGTTCGGGAAAGGCCTACGAGCAGTACTTC.

The chain joins TRBV7-9 to TRBJ2-2, with 7 nucleotides matching TRBD2. Germline V gene lookup returns CDR1 SEHNR and CDR2 FQNEAQ (reference sequence). The CDR3 has 19 amino acids. J gave up 0 bases and V 4 bases, and 14 bases lay outside the gene matches. The CDR3 loop is CASSSSGEPAGANTGELFF. The CDR3 DNA follows: TGTGCCAGCAGCTCGAGCGGGGAACCGGCGGGAGCGAACACCGGGGAGCTGTTTTTT.

The rearrangement uses TRBV28 and TRBJ2-1; 9 bases line up with TRBD2. Germline-derived CDR1 and CDR2 are MDHEN and SYDVKM. This CDR3 comprises 18 residues. J lost 4 bases, V lost 5 bases, and 15 bases had no gene match. The DNA for the CDR3 is TGTGCCAGCAGTCTCCCCCTAGCGGGAATAAACTTGTACAATGAGCAGTTCTTC. As protein: CASSLPLAGINLYNEQFF.

The count of this clone is one. The genes are TRBV29-1 and TRBJ2-1; 8 bases align to TRBD2. Germline V CDR1 and CDR2: SQVTM, ANQGSEA. The CDR3 is 16 residues long. V was clipped by 8 bases and J by 2 bases; unmatched bases: 14. The CDR3: CSFRGGASTPYNEQFF. CDR3 DNA sequence: TGCAGCTTCCGGGGGGGGGCGAGTACCCCCTACAATGAGCAGTTCTTC.

The genes are TRBV6-4 and TRBJ2-3; TRBD2 matches 8 bases. V gave up 3 bases and J gave up 3 bases; unmatched junction bases: 8. The CDR3 extends over 16 amino acids. The germline CDR1 and CDR2 sequences are MRHNA and SNTAGT. The CDR3 bases are TGTGCCAGCAGTGAGAGGGCGGGAGGTTTGACAGATACGCAGTATTTT. It specifies CASSERAGGLTDTQYF.

The rearrangement uses TRBV29-1 and TRBJ1-2; D is undetermined. Germline-derived CDR1 and CDR2 are SQVTM and ANQGSEA. Trimming took off 5 bases at V and 8 bases at J, with 12 bases between the two ends. This CDR3 comprises 11 residues. The CDR3 region is CSVRAEEGYTF. DNA of the CDR3: TGCAGCGTTAGGGCGGAAGAGGGCTACACCTTC. The complete variable domain, with remaining parts taken from reference TRBV29-1 and TRBJ1-2, reads SAVISQKPSRDICQRGTSLTIQCQVDSQVTMMFWYRQQPGQSLTLIATANQGSEATYESGFVIDKFPISRPNLTFSTLTVSNMSPEDSSIYLCSVRAEEGYTFGSGTRLTVV.

The J gene is TRBJ2-7, the V gene TRBV28, with a weak D call TRBD1 (5 bases). Trimming removed 0 bases at V and 6 bases at J, with 18 bases between. The CDR3 totals 16 residues. Germline V lookup: CDR1 MDHEN, CDR2 SYDVKM. The CDR3 region is CASSLWGPDRLTEQYF. The CDR3 DNA reads TGTGCCAGCAGTTTATGGGGGCCGGACCGTCTTACCGAGCAGTACTTC. The full variable domain, with the rest looked up from reference TRBV28 and TRBJ2-7, is DVKVTQSSRYLVKRTGEKVFLECVQDMDHENMFWYRQDPGLGLRLIYFSYDVKMKEKGDIPEGYSVSREKKERFSLILESASTNQTSMYLCASSLWGPDRLTEQYFGPGTRLTVT.

This chain joins TRBV25-1 and TRBJ2-7, with TRBD1 identical over 12 bases. Germline V lookup: CDR1 MGHDK, CDR2 SYGVNS. The CDR3 totals 17 residues. Trimming at V came to 4 bases and at J to 6 bases, leaving 13 bases not matched to a gene. The CDR3 reads CASSARRGTGGFGEQYF. CDR3 coding DNA: TGTGCCAGCAGTGCCCGCCGAGGGACAGGGGGCTTTGGCGAGCAGTACTTC.

The V gene is TRBV4-1, the J gene TRBJ2-7; D possibly matches TRBD1 or TRBD2 (5 bases each). Looked up from germline, CDR1 is MGHRA and CDR2 is YSYEKL. V was cut by 1 base and J by 2 bases, with 15 bases left in between. The CDR3 runs 16 residues. The CDR3 loop is CASSQVPRGPTYEQYF. The CDR3 nucleotides read TGCGCCAGCAGCCAAGTGCCCCGGGGCCCAACCTACGAGCAGTACTTC.

V is TRBV19 and J is TRBJ1-5; TRBD1 is a possible D gene (5 bases). The V end was cut by 3 bases, the J end by 1 base, with 7 bases between. Germline values: CDR1 LNHDA, CDR2 SQIVND (reference sequence). The CDR3 has 14 amino acids. CDR3 coding DNA: TGTGCCAGTAGTATTTGGGACAGCAATCAGCCCCAGCATTTT. Amino acid sequence: CASSIWDSNQPQHF.

The chain uses TRBV19 and TRBJ1-5; no clear D. The CDR3 sequence is 13 residues long. Deletions cut 3 bases from V and 7 bases from J, with 10 bases between. Germline V CDR1 and CDR2: LNHDA, SQIVND (reference sequence). CDR3 bases: TGTGCCAGTAGTATTTCGGGGTGGCAGCCCCAGCATTTT. It yields the protein CASSISGWQPQHF. Full variable domain (remainder filled in from reference TRBV19 and TRBJ1-5): DGGITQSPKYLFRKEGQNVTLSCEQNLNHDAMYWYRQDPGQGLRLIYYSQIVNDFQKGDIAEGYSVSREKKESFPLTVTSAQKNPTAFYLCASSISGWQPQHFGDGTRLSIL.

The chain is built from TRBV7-9 and TRBJ2-5; D possibly corresponds to TRBD2 (5 bases). The V end was cut by 4 bases, the J end by 4 bases, with 16 bases between. The CDR3 spans 15 residues. CDR1 is SEHNR and CDR2 is FQNEAQ in the germline V gene (reference sequence). The CDR3 DNA is TGTGCCAGCAGCTGGGAACTAGGCCCGCTAGAGACCCAGTACTTC. Translating gives CASSWELGPLETQYF.

This chain connects TRBV13 to TRBJ2-3; 8 bases fit TRBD2. This CDR3 has 14 residues. Per the germline V gene, CDR1 is PRHDT and CDR2 is FYEKMQ (reference sequence). Trimming took 5 bases from V and 4 from J; bases not matched to a gene: 5. CDR3 residues: CASSPGTSPDTQYF. DNA of the CDR3: TGTGCCAGCAGCCCGGGGACTAGTCCAGATACGCAGTATTTT.

This rearrangement joins TRBV9 to TRBJ2-6, with 7 nucleotides matching TRBD1. Trimming at V came to 3 bases and at J to 4 bases, leaving 4 bases not matched to a gene. Germline V gene lookup returns CDR1 SGDLS and CDR2 YYNGEE. The CDR3 loop spans 15 amino acids. The CDR3 reads CASSGQGVGANVLTF. DNA of the CDR3: TGTGCCAGCAGCGGACAGGGTGTGGGGGCCAACGTCCTGACTTTC.

The chain uses TRBV6-5 and TRBJ2-2; D is unclear. The CDR3 totals 14 residues. The germline CDR1 and CDR2 sequences are MNHEY and SVGAGI. The V end lost 0 bases, the J end lost 6 bases, and 8 bases lay between the germline ends. The CDR3 sequence is CASSYSIEAGELFF. In DNA form, the CDR3 reads TGTGCCAGCAGTTACTCGATCGAAGCCGGGGAGCTGTTTTTT.

The chain recombines TRBV6-6 with TRBJ2-1, with D possibly matching TRBD2 (5 bases). CDR1 and CDR2 from the germline V gene are MNHNY and SVGAGI (reference sequence). V lost 5 bases and J lost 8, with 10 bases in between. The CDR3 spans 12 residues. CDR3: CASSPTGDEQFF. The CDR3 DNA is TGTGCCAGCAGTCCCACCGGGGATGAGCAGTTCTTC.